These 20 T cell receptor beta chains were all obtained from the same sample, sequenced in a study of shared clonotypes between healthy human individuals (dated by TCRdb to about 2020). Libraries were built with the immunoSEQ multiplex PCR assay. TCRdb stores this immuneACCESS table with in-frame sequences only. Part of the clones is absent; in the studies checked, under half of the shortfall reflects unresolved V genes, and no reason is known for the rest. The sample data list roughly 2,000,000 clones, and about 94% of these were observed just once. The ten largest clones take up around 1.7% of the sample. For the CD8 naive samples, CD45RO-negative cells were positively selected for CCR7, yielding a CD45RA+CCR7+ population from which TemRA cells were excluded. Material: naive CD8+ T cells from PBMCs. This specimen's cell subset or site label, interpreted: CD45RA+CCR7+. The source of these receptors is a young man in good health. Some clones in this sample may be carry-over from other donors' samples.

V is TRBV28 and J is TRBJ1-2, with a weak D call TRBD1 (5 bases). The CDR3 extends over 20 amino acids. Germline assignment: CDR1 MDHEN and CDR2 SYDVKM. The V end lost 6 bases, the J end lost 5 bases, and 34 bases lay between the germline ends. The chain's CDR3 is CASSDQIGTRVGEADYGYTF. The CDR3, as DNA: TGTGCCAGCAGCGACCAAATCGGGACCAGGGTTGGAGAGGCGGATTATGGCTACACCTTC.

This chain joins TRBV7-3 and TRBJ2-1; TRBD2 matches 11 bases. After removal of 7 bases from V and 5 bases from J, the junction contained 7 bases not matched to a gene. The CDR3 extends over 15 amino acids. Germline CDR1 reads SGHTA; CDR2 reads FQGTGA. The CDR3 DNA follows: TGTGCCAGCACGGCCTTAGCGGGAGGGAACAATGAGCAGTTCTTC. This codes for CASTALAGGNNEQFF.

The rearrangement links TRBV18 to TRBJ1-6, with unresolved D. V was cut by 1 base and J by 9 bases, with 19 bases left in between. Germline V gene data show CDR1 as KGHSH and CDR2 as LQKENI. This CDR3 has 17 amino acids. The CDR3 loop is CASSPRTTTGAPSPLHF. The CDR3 DNA sequence: TGTGCCAGCTCACCACGGACTACAACGGGCGCTCCTTCACCCCTCCACTTT.

The V call is TRBV27, the J call TRBJ2-7, with 10 bases that match TRBD1. Germline CDR1 and CDR2: MNHEY and SMNVEV (reference sequence). J was trimmed by 5 bases and V by 4 bases; bases with no gene match: 5. CDR3 length equals 14 residues. CDR3 region: CASSWTGGSHEQYF. The CDR3 DNA follows: TGTGCCAGCAGTTGGACAGGGGGGTCCCACGAGCAGTACTTC.

The chain recombines TRBV4-3 with TRBJ2-1; D possibly corresponds to TRBD2 (6 bases). In germline, CDR1 is LGHNA, CDR2 YSLEER. Deletions cut 0 bases from V and 8 bases from J, with 23 bases between. The CDR3 sequence is 18 residues long. The CDR3 nucleotides are TGCGCCAGCAGCCAAGATAGGGGTTCAGGTGGGGGGTCCTATGAGCAGTTCTTC. Its translation: CASSQDRGSGGGSYEQFF.

This chain links TRBV7-9 with TRBJ1-5, with D tentatively TRBD1 (5 bases). The V end lost 0 bases, the J end lost 3 bases, and 9 bases lay between the germline ends. Germline V gene sequence: CDR1 SEHNR, CDR2 FQNEAQ (reference sequence). This CDR3 has 15 amino acids. The DNA for the CDR3 is TGTGCCAGCAGCTTAGCGGGACCAGACAATCAGCCCCAGCATTTT. Residues: CASSLAGPDNQPQHF.

V is TRBV27 and J is TRBJ1-1; 8 bases fit TRBD1. The CDR3 covers 15 residues. The germline CDR1 and CDR2 sequences are MNHEY and SMNVEV (reference sequence). V lost 5 bases, J lost 5 bases, and 10 bases stayed unmatched. The CDR3 region is CASSPLTGGRTEAFF. The CDR3 DNA reads as TGTGCCAGCAGTCCACTTACAGGGGGACGGACTGAAGCTTTCTTT.

The chain combines TRBV6-5 with TRBJ1-2; TRBD1 matches at 9 bases. V shed 6 bases, J shed 6 bases, and the junction held 11 bases outside the gene matches. Germline assignment: CDR1 MNHEY and CDR2 SVGAGI. This CDR3 spans 15 amino acids. The CDR3 DNA is TGTGCCAGCAGGCCCCGGGACAGGGAGTCGCATGGCTACACCTTC. The encoded protein is CASRPRDRESHGYTF.

The rearrangement joins TRBV4-1 to TRBJ2-1, with no clear D. CDR1 MGHRA and CDR2 YSYEKL come from the germline V gene. The V end was cut by 6 bases, the J end by 9 bases, with 9 bases between. The CDR3 extends over 11 amino acids. The CDR3 loop is CASRFRGEQFF. The CDR3 coding sequence is TGCGCCAGCAGATTCCGCGGTGAGCAGTTCTTC.

V is TRBV4-1 and J is TRBJ1-3; weak D call: TRBD1 (5 bases). V lost 5 bases and J lost 0, with 11 bases in between. This CDR3 is 15 amino acids long. CDR1 and CDR2 (germline): MGHRA, YSYEKL. The CDR3 nucleotides read TGCGCCAGCAGCTCTGGGGGGTTCTCTGGAAACACCATATATTTT. This translates into CASSSGGFSGNTIYF.

The chain is built from TRBV19 and TRBJ2-1, with 11 bases fitting TRBD2. The junction had 8 bases not matched to a gene; V was cut back by 3 bases and J by 10 bases. CDR1 and CDR2 from the germline V gene are LNHDA and SQIVND (reference sequence). This CDR3 contains 15 residues. The CDR3: CASSMRLAGGREQFF. The CDR3 region has the DNA TGTGCCAGTAGTATGCGGCTAGCGGGAGGTAGGGAGCAGTTCTTC.

V usage is TRBV27 and J usage is TRBJ1-1; 8 bases agree with TRBD1. The length of the CDR3 is 15 residues. Trimming cost V 3 bases and J 0 bases; bases outside gene matches: 3. Per the germline V gene, CDR1 is MNHEY and CDR2 is SMNVEV (reference sequence). The CDR3 sequence is CASSLGQVMNTEAFF. The CDR3 DNA sequence: TGTGCCAGCAGTTTGGGACAGGTAATGAACACTGAAGCTTTCTTT.

The V call is TRBV7-9, the J call TRBJ1-1; perhaps TRBD1 as D (5 bases). The V end was cut by 1 base, the J end by 1 base, with 10 bases between. In germline, CDR1 is SEHNR, CDR2 FQNEAQ (reference sequence). The CDR3 loop spans 15 amino acids. This CDR3 is CASSLVQGQNTEAFF. The CDR3 nucleotides read TGTGCCAGCAGCTTAGTCCAGGGCCAGAACACTGAAGCTTTCTTT.

A few counts support this clone. This sequence joins TRBV7-8 and TRBJ1-1, with D hard to call. V was trimmed by 4 bases and J by 2 bases, leaving 11 bases between them. Germline loops: CDR1 SGHVS, CDR2 FQNEAQ. The CDR3 has 14 amino acids. The CDR3 DNA sequence: TGTGCCAGCAGCTCCCCTCTGGCCAACACTGAAGCTTTCTTT. As protein: CASSSPLANTEAFF.

This chain joins TRBV25-1 and TRBJ2-5; D might be TRBD1 or TRBD2, each matching 5 bases. The V end lost 10 bases, the J end lost 2 bases, and 17 bases lay between the germline ends. This CDR3 is 14 amino acids long. The V gene's germline CDR1 is MGHDK and CDR2 SYGVNS. CDR3 amino acids: CATRGAGRQETQYF. The CDR3, as DNA: TGTGCCACCCGAGGGGCAGGCCGACAAGAGACCCAGTACTTC.

V and J are TRBV28 and TRBJ2-5; D gene ambiguous. Trimming stripped 5 bases from V and 5 bases from J, with 15 bases between. The CDR3 is 14 residues long. Germline V gene sequence: CDR1 MDHEN, CDR2 SYDVKM. CDR3 region: CASSPTRLMETQYF. DNA of the CDR3: TGTGCCAGCAGTCCTACAAGATTGATGGAGACCCAGTACTTC.

A note on this clone: This CDR3 is also generated by other DNA sequences in the sample. This chain links TRBV7-2 with TRBJ2-7, with D uncertain. Per the germline V gene, CDR1 is SGHTA and CDR2 is FQGNSA. V gave up 3 bases and J gave up 0 bases, with 6 bases separating them. The CDR3 extends over 13 amino acids. The CDR3 bases are TGTGCCAGCAGCTTTCCACCCTCCTACGAGCAGTACTTC. It yields the protein CASSFPPSYEQYF.

Concerning this clone itself: Other DNA sequences in this specimen translate into the identical CDR3. The CDR3 protein is CASSLGAGSNQPQHF. CDR3 DNA sequence: TGTGCCAGCAGCCTGGGCGCGGGTAGCAATCAGCCCCAGCATTTT. The chain couples TRBV5-6 to TRBJ1-5; D is undetermined. The CDR3 has 15 residues. Between the trimmed V and J ends, which lost 4 bases and 0 bases, there was a span of 11 bases. Germline CDR1 reads SGHDT; CDR2 reads YYEEEE.

This clone was detected once. The V gene is TRBV6-1, the J gene TRBJ1-1; D is perhaps TRBD1 (5 bases). The germline V and J ends were trimmed by 6 bases and 11 bases, with 16 bases remaining between them. The CDR3 length is 12 residues. CDR1 and CDR2 (germline): MNHNS, SASEGT. CDR3 sequence reads: CASRGGGLGAFF. For the CDR3, the DNA is TGTGCCAGCAGGGGGGGAGGACTTGGTGCTTTCTTT.

The gene calls are TRBV2 and TRBJ2-1, with D perhaps matching TRBD1 or TRBD2 (6 bases each). The CDR3 is 15 residues long. Germline loops: CDR1 SNHLY, CDR2 FYNNEI. V dropped 7 bases and J dropped 4 bases, with 17 bases sitting between them. The CDR3 DNA is TGTGCCAGCATTCCCGGAGGGGGACAATACAATGAGCAGTTCTTC. Amino acid sequence: CASIPGGGQYNEQFF.